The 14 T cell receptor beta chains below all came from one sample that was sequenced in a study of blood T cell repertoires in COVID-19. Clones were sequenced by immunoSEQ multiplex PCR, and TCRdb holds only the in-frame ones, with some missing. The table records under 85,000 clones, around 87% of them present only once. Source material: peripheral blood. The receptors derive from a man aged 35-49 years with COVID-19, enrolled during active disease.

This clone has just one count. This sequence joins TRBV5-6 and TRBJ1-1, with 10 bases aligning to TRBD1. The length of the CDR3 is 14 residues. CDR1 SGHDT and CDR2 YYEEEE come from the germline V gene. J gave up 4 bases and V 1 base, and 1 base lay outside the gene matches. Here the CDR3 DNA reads TGTGCCAGCAGCTTGTGGACAGGGGGCACTGAAGCTTTCTTT. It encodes CASSLWTGGTEAFF. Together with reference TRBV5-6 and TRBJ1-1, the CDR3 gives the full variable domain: DAGVTQSPTHLIKTRGQQVTLRCSPKSGHDTVSWYQQALGQGPQFIFQYYEEEERQRGNFPDRFSGHQFPNYSSELNVNALLLGDSALYLCASSLWTGGTEAFFGQGTRLTVV.

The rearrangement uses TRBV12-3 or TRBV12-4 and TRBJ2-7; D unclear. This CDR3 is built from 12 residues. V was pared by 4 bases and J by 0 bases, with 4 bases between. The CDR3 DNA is TGTGCCAGCAGTTACAGCTCCTACGAGCAGTACTTC. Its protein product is CASSYSSYEQYF.

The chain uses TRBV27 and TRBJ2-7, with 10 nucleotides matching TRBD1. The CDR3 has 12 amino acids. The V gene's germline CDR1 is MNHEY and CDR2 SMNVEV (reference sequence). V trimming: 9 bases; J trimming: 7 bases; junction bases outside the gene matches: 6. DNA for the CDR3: TGTGCCAGTACGGGACAGGGGTTGGAGCAGTACTTC. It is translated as CASTGQGLEQYF.

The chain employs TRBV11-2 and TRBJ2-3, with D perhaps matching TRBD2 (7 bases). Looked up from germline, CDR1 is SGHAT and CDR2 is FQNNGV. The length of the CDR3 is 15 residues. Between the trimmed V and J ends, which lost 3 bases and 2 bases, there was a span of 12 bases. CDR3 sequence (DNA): TGTGCCAGCAGCTTGGGGGGGGCCCCCACAGATACGCAGTATTTT. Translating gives CASSLGGAPTDTQYF.

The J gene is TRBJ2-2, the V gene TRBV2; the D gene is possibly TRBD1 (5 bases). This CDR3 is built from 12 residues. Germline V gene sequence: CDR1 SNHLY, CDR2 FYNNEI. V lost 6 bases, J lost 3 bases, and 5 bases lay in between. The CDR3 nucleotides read TGTGCCAGCAGACAGGACACCGGGGAGCTGTTTTTT. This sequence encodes CASRQDTGELFF.

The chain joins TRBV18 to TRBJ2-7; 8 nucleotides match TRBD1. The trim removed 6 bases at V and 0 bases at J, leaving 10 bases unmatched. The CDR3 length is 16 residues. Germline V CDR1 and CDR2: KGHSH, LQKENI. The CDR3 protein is CASSYSGTGGSYEQYF. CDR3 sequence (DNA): TGTGCCAGCTCTTACTCCGGGACAGGAGGCTCCTACGAGCAGTACTTC.

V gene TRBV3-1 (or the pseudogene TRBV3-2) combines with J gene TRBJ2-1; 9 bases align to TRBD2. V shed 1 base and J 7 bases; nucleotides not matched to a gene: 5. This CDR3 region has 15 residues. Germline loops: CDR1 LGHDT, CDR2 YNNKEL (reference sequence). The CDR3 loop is CASSQGAGGENEQFF. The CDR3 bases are TGTGCCAGCAGCCAAGGTGCGGGGGGGGAAAATGAGCAGTTCTTC.

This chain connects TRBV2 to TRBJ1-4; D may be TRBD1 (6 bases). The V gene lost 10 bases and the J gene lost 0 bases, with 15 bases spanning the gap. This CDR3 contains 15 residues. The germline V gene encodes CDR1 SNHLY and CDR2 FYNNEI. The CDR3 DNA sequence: TGTGCCAAACAGGGAAGGGATGCAACTAATGAAAAACTGTTTTTT. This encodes CAKQGRDATNEKLFF. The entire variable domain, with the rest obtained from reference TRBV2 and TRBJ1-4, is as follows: EPEVTQTPSHQVTQMGQEVILRCVPISNHLYFYWYRQILGQKVEFLVSFYNNEISEKSEIFDDQFSVERPDGSNFTLKIRSTKLEDSAMYFCAKQGRDATNEKLFFGSGTQLSVL.

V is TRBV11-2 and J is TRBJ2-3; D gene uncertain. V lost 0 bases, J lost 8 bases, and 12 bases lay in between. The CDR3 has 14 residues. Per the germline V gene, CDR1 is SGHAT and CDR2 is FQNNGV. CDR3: CASSLDLVTGTQYF. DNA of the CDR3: TGTGCCAGCAGCTTAGATCTGGTGACGGGTACGCAGTATTTT.

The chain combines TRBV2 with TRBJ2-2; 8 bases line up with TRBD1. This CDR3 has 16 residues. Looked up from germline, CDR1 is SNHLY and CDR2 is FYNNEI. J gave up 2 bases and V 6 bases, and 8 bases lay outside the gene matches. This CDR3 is CASSLIGTGNTGELFF. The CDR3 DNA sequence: TGTGCCAGCAGCCTGATAGGGACAGGAAACACCGGGGAGCTGTTTTTT.

The CDR3 DNA follows: TGTGCCAGCAGTTTCACACAGGGCGGAGGTGAAAAACTGTTTTTT. It specifies CASSFTQGGGEKLFF. The V call is TRBV6-5, the J call TRBJ1-4, with D tentatively TRBD1 (6 bases). The V and J ends lost 4 bases and 7 bases respectively, with 16 bases between them. Germline lookup yields CDR1 MNHEY and CDR2 SVGAGI. The CDR3 is made up of 15 amino acids.

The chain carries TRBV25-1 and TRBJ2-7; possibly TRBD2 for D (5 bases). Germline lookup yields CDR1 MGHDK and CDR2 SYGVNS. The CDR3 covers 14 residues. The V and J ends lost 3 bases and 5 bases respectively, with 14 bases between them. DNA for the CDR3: TGTGCCAGCAGTGATCCGGGGAGCTACCACGAGCAGTACTTC. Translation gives CASSDPGSYHEQYF.

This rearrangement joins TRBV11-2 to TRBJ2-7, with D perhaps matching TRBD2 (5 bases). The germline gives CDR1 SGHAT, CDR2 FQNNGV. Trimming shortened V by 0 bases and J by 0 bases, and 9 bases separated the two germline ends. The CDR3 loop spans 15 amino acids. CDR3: CASSLEVGVSYEQYF. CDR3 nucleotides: TGTGCCAGCAGCTTAGAGGTCGGGGTCTCCTACGAGCAGTACTTC.

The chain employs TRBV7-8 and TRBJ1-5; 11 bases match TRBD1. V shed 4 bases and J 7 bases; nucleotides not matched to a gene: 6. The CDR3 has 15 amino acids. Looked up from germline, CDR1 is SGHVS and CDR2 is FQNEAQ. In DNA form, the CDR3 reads TGTGCCAGCAGCTGGGCCGGGACAGGGGGACAGCCCCAGCATTTT. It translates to CASSWAGTGGQPQHF.